This T cell receptor (beta chain) was documented in a study of blood T cell repertoires in COVID-19. About the research overall: Material from acute and convalescent COVID-19 was sourced from the United States, Italy and Spain. PBMCs, B-cell-depleted T cells, or T cells were the source of the cDNA or gDNA that made up the material.

CDR1 and CDR2 from the germline V gene are SGHRS and YFSETQ. CDR3 length equals 16 residues. V was clipped by 3 bases and J by 4 bases, with 16 bases between them. Followed over time, Seattle patients had been enrolled while infection was active. Measured with immunoSEQ multiplex PCR; TCRdb has only the in-frame clones, and not every one. The sample shows 350,000 to 400,000 clones, 75% to 90% of them seen only once. This receptor was identified in a woman aged 55 to 70 with COVID-19, enrolled during active disease. The sequencing sample was made of peripheral blood. The gene calls are TRBV5-1 and TRBJ2-2; maybe TRBD1 (6 bases). As DNA, the CDR3 is TGCGCCAGCAGCTCCACAGGGTATCAGAGCACCGGGGAGCTGTTTTTT. Amino acids: CASSSTGYQSTGELFF.